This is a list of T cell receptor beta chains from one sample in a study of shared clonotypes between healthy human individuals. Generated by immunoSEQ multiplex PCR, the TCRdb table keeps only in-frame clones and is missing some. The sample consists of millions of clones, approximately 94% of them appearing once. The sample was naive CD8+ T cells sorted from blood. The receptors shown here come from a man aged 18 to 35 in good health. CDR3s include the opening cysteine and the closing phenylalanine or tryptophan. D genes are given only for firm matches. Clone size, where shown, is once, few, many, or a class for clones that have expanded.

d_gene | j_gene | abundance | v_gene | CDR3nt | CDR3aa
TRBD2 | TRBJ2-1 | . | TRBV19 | TGTGCCAGTAGTCATGGGACTAGCGGGGTGAGCTCCTACAATGAGCAGTTCTTC | CASSHGTSGVSSYNEQFF
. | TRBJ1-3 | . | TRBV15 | TGTGCCACCCACGGAAACACCATATATTTT | CATHGNTIYF
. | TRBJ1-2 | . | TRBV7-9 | TGTGCCAGCGGGCAGGACGACAAACCCTATGGCTACACCTTC | CASGQDDKPYGYTF
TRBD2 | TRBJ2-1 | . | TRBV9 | TGTGCCAGCAGCGTAGCCACGGGGACTAGCGAATACAATGAGCAGTTCTTC | CASSVATGTSEYNEQFF
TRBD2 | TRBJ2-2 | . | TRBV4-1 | TGCGCCAGCAGTCCTATAGCGGGAGGGACCGGGGAGCTGTTTTTT | CASSPIAGGTGELFF
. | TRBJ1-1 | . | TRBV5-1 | TGCGCCAGCAGCTTGGCCGGGGGCGGGGCCGGGGCTTTCTTT | CASSLAGGGAGAFF
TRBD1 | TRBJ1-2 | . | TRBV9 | TGTGCCAGCAGCGCAAACAGGGGCCGGGACTATGGCTACACCTTC | CASSANRGRDYGYTF
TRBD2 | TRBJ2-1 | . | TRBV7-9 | TGTGCCAGCAGCTCCCGTGAGGGAGGGATGAGCGATGAGCAGTTCTTC | CASSSREGGMSDEQFF
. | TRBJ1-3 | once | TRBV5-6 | TGTGCCAGCAGCACGGACCTTCAGCTTTCTGGAAACACCATATATTTT | CASSTDLQLSGNTIYF
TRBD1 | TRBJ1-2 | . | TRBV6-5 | TGTGCCAGCAGTTACGCTCTACAGGGGAACTATGGCTACACCTTC | CASSYALQGNYGYTF
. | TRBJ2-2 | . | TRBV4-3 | TGCGCCAGCAGCCTTCGACAGGACACCGGGGAGCTGTTTTTT | CASSLRQDTGELFF
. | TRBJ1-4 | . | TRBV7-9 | TGTGCCAGCAGCACCGACGGGACGGGGGATGAAAAACTGTTTTTT | CASSTDGTGDEKLFF
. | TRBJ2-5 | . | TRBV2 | TGTGCCAGCAGTCGACTAGTGGAGGGGGAGACCCAGTACTTC | CASSRLVEGETQYF
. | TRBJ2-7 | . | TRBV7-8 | TGTGCCAGCAGCCATAGTCTGGGATACGAGCAGTACTTC | CASSHSLGYEQYF
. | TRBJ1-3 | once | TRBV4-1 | TGCGCCAGCAGCCAAGATGAGATGGTCTCTGGAAACACCATATATTTT | CASSQDEMVSGNTIYF
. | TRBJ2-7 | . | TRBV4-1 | TGCGCCAGCAGCCAAGAACGCCAGGAGGTATACGAGCAGTACTTC | CASSQERQEVYEQYF